The entry below gives a single T cell receptor (beta chain) sequence along with its context. CDR1 MNHNY and CDR2 SVGAGI come from the germline V gene (reference sequence). The V segment lost 5 bases and the J segment 9 bases; nucleotides outside the gene matches: 7. This CDR3 region has 14 residues. Method: immunoSEQ multiplex PCR; TCRdb's copy keeps in-frame clones and lacks some. The repertoire includes 100,000 or so clones, roughly 86% of them detected once, and under 7% sits in the top ten. The data originate from a study of blood T cell repertoires in COVID-19. Whole-study context: The United States, Italy and Spain were the sources of the acute and convalescent COVID-19 samples. PBMCs, B-cell-depleted T cells, or T cells were the source of the cDNA or gDNA that made up the material.

Sequenced input: peripheral blood. The receptor's source is a woman aged 55-69 years with acute or convalescent COVID-19. This rearrangement joins TRBV6-6 to TRBJ1-6; 7 bases are shared with TRBD1. The CDR3 is CASSTTGEASPLHF. The CDR3 coding sequence is TGTGCCAGCAGTACCACAGGGGAGGCTTCACCCCTCCACTTT.